This T cell receptor (beta chain) comes out of a study of T cell clones after liver transplantation. Across the whole study: Third-party-reactive TCRbeta sequences from pre-transplant mixed lymphocyte reactions served as antigen-independent comparators. Study-wide results and limits: A significant post-transplant drop in circulating graft-donor-reactive CD4 TCRbeta sequences occurred in most of the 8 subjects.

As regards this clone: Its antigen is unidentified.

Clones were read by immunoSEQ multiplex PCR, and TCRdb kept only the in-frame ones, dropping some. In the table there are about 24,000 clones, approximately 68% of which are singletons. Per the germline V gene, CDR1 is MNHNS and CDR2 is SASEGT. The trim removed 4 bases at V and 6 bases at J, leaving 1 base unmatched. The CDR3 runs 13 residues. The sample in question was CD4+ T cells from blood, obtained before liver transplant. The rearrangement uses TRBV6-1 and TRBJ2-1; TRBD1 agrees at 9 bases. This TCR was recovered from a human donor who received a liver transplant. The CDR3 spells CASSVDRGNEQFF. In nucleotides, the CDR3 is TGTGCCAGCAGTGTGGACAGGGGCAATGAGCAGTTCTTC.